In this sample, the clone carrying this T cell receptor beta chain turned up once. This entry is derived from a study of vaccination and CD4 T cells after COVID-19. The CDR3 covers 20 residues. The V segment lost 5 bases and the J segment 2 bases; nucleotides outside the gene matches: 19. Per germline, CDR1 MDHEN and CDR2 SYDVKM. TCRdb called the PCR reads again in MiXCR, with one record for every CDR3 protein. The data show about 24,000 distinct CDR3 sequences, 45% to 65% seen once. The rearrangement uses TRBV28 and TRBJ2-2, with 8 bases lining up with TRBD1. The clonotype originates from a human donor who had recovered from COVID-19. The material was CD4+ T cells from blood, obtained before SARS-CoV-2 vaccination. CDR3 protein: CASSPPRGQTPRLNTGELFF. The CDR3 DNA follows: TGTGCCAGCAGTCCCCCCAGGGGGCAAACACCCCGCCTAAACACCGGGGAGCTGTTTTTT.